The clone carrying this T cell receptor beta chain appeared a few times. Its antigen is not identified. Unique molecular identifiers were used in preparing the TCRbeta library. MiXCR, applied by TCRdb to the PCR reads, yields one record per CDR3 protein. Of over 400,000 distinct CDR3 sequences detected, around two fifths appear once; the ten largest clones hold 25% to 30%. Per the germline V gene, CDR1 is SEHNR and CDR2 is FQNEAQ (reference sequence). The J segment lost 9 bases and the V segment lost 6 bases, leaving 7 bases of the junction unmatched. The CDR3 sequence is 13 residues long. This entry comes from a study of T-cell reconstitution after alpha-beta-depleted transplantation in children. Study findings and constraints: Newly generated T cells supplied most T-cell counts and diversity one year post-transplant. Where some patients showed high TCRbeta diversity at day 60, it came from recipient T cells and thymic progenitors that had survived.

This TCR came from a girl aged 2 to 10 with aplastic anemia, due to receive a stem cell transplant. The genes are TRBV7-9 and TRBJ2-1, with TRBD1 identical over 8 bases. The specimen comprised PBMCs, sampled before TCRalphabeta/CD19-depleted stem cell transplant. As DNA, the CDR3 is TGTGCCAGCAGTCTTACAGGGGGTAGTGAGCAGTTCTTC. Its translation is CASSLTGGSEQFF.